This T cell receptor (beta chain) derives from a study of T cells after yellow fever vaccination. About the research overall: Those fractions that held only low numbers of cells were prepared using the SMART-Seq v4 Ultra Low Input RNA kit.

A few counts support this clonotype. The CDR3 is 14 residues long. Germline V gene sequence: CDR1 SEHNR, CDR2 FQNEAQ (reference sequence). The V and J ends lost 1 base and 16 bases respectively, with 20 bases between them. TCRdb recomputed calls from the 5' RACE reads with MiXCR, one row per CDR3 protein. The table shows more than 250,000 distinct CDR3 sequences, with approximately 7% occurring only once. The starting material was PBMCs, obtained 45 days after the first yellow fever vaccination. The TCR comes from a man younger than 30 who received the YFV17D yellow fever vaccine. This chain links TRBV7-9 with TRBJ1-5; possible D gene TRBD1, 6 bases. The CDR3 region is CASSLGTAGGPHHF. CDR3 bases: TGTGCCAGCAGCTTAGGGACAGCCGGGGGACCTCACCATTTT.